The source of this TCR beta chain is a study of CD8+CD57+ T cells in acquired aplastic anemia. The study, taken as a whole, reports: Patient and control CD8+ Simpson's diversity was not significantly different.

Of note for this clonotype: Antigen specificity is unknown.

Germline V gene data show CDR1 as SGHRS and CDR2 as YFSETQ. This CDR3 contains 16 residues. After removal of 1 base from V and 2 bases from J, the junction contained 6 bases not matched to a gene. According to the study, genomic DNA was the template for TCR beta VDJ and CDR3 profiling. TCRdb reprocessed the reads via MiXCR and lists one record per CDR3 protein. The sample records about 190,000 distinct CDR3 sequences, around 65% being singletons. The source material was sorted CD4+, CD8+, or CD8+CD57+ T cells (not recorded which) from PBMCs. The genes are TRBV5-1 and TRBJ2-5; 9 bases match TRBD1. The origin of this receptor is a human donor with severe aplastic anemia or a healthy control (not recorded which). In DNA, the CDR3 is TGCGCCAGCAGCTTGCTCACAGGGGGCCCGCAAGAGACCCAGTACTTC. It codes for CASSLLTGGPQETQYF.